The sequence of this T cell receptor (beta chain) was determined in a study of T cells in localized non-small cell lung cancer. Method: immunoSEQ multiplex PCR; TCRdb's copy keeps in-frame clones and lacks some. This table has over 9,500 clones, less than 35% appearing once. Per germline, CDR1 SGDLS and CDR2 YYNGEE. There are 14 residues in the CDR3. Trimming shortened V by 2 bases and J by 5 bases, and 10 bases separated the two germline ends. The V call is TRBV9, the J call TRBJ2-2; D uncertain. The sequence was obtained from a man aged 35 to 69 with stage I lung adenocarcinoma. Sequencing was performed on lung tumor tissue, taken before any cancer treatment. The CDR3 here is CASSVLDVTGELFF. The CDR3 region has the DNA TGTGCCAGCAGCGTCTTAGACGTGACCGGGGAGCTGTTTTTT.